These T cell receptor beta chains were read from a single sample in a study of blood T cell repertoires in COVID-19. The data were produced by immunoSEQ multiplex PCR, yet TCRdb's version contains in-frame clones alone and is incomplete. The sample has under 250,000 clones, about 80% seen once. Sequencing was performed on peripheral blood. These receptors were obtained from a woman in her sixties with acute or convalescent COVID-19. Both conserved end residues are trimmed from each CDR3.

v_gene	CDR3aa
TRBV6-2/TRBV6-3	ASSYAGLGGLDEQF
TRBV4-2	ASSQERTHEKLF
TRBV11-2	ASSLPNYEQY
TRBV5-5	ASSLGGKNQPQH
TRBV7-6	ASSLTGNTEAF
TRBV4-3	ASSHARDNPGLT
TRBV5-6	ASTRIRAGGNVAF
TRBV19	ASRPLLAGNTGELF
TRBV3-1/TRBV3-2	ASSQVAVYGYT
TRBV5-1	ASSLEQGYTEAF
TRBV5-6	ASSLGDRYGYT
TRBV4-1	ASSQGASDKYEQY
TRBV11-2	ASSLGRGRFMNTEAF
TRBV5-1	ASSAGTSTDTQY
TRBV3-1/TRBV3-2	ASSPMTAPYEQY
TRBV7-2	ASSFTGGYGYT
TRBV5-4	ASSLSGVYGYT